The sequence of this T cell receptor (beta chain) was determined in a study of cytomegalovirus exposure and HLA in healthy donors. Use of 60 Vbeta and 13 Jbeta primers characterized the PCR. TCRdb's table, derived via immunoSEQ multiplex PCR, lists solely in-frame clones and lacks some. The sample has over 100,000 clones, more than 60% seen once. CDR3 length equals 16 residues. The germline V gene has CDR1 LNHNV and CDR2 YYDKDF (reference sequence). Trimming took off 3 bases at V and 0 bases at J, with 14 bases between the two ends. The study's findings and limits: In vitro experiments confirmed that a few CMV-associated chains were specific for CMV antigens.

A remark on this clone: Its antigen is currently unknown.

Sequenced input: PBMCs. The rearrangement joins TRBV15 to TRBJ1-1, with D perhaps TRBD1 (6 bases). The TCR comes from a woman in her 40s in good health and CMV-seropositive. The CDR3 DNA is TGTGCCACCAGCAGTCCACAGGGTAAAATGAACACTGAAGCTTTCTTT. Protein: CATSSPQGKMNTEAFF.